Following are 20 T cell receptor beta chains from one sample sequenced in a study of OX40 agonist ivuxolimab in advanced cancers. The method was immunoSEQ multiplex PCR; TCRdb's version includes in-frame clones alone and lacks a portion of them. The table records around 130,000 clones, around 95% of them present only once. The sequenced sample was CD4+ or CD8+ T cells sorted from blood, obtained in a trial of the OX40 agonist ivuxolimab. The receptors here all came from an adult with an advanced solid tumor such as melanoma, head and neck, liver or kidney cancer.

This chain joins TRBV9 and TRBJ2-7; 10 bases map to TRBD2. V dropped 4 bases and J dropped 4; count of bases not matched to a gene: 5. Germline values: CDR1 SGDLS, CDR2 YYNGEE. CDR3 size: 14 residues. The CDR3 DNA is TGTGCCAGCAGCCCACTAGCGGGAAGTTACGAGCAGTACTTC. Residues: CASSPLAGSYEQYF.

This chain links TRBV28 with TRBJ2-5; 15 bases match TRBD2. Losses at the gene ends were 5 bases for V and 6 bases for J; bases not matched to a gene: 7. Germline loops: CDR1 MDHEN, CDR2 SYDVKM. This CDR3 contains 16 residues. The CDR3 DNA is TGTGCCAGCAGTCCTTGGACTAGCGGGAGGGGGAAGACCCAGTACTTC. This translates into CASSPWTSGRGKTQYF.

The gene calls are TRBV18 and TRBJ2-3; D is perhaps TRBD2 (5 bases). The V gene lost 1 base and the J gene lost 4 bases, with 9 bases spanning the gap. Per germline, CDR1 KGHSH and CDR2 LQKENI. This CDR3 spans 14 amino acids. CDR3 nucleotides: TGTGCCAGCTCACCACTACGGGATCCAGATACGCAGTATTTT. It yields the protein CASSPLRDPDTQYF.

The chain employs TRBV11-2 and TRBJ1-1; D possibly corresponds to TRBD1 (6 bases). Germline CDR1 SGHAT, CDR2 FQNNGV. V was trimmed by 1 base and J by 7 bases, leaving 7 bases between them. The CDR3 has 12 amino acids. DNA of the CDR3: TGTGCCAGCAGCTTAGGGACAGATGAAGCTTTCTTT. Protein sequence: CASSLGTDEAFF.

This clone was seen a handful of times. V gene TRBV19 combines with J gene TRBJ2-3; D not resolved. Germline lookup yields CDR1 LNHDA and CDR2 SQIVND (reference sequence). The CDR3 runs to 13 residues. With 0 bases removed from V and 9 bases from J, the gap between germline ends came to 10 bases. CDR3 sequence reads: CASSIDGPKTQYF. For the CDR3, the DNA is TGTGCCAGTAGTATAGATGGGCCAAAAACGCAGTATTTT.

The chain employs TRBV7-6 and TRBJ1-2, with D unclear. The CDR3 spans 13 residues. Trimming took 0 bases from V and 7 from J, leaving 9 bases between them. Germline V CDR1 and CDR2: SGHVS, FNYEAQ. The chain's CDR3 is CASSLARGAGYTF. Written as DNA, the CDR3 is TGTGCCAGCAGCTTAGCTCGGGGAGCTGGCTACACCTTC.

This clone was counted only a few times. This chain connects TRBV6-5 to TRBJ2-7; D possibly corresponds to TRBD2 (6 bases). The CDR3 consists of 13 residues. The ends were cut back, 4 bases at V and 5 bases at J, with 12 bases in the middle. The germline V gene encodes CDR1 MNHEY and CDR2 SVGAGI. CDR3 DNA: TGTGCCAGCAGTTCCCGACTAGTTAACGAGCAGTACTTC. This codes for CASSSRLVNEQYF.

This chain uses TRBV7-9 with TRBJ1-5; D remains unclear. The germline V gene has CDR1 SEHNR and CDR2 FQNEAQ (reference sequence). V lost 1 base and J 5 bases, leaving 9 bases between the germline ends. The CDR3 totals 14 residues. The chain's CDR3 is CASSLVEPDQPQHF. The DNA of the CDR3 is TGTGCCAGCAGCTTAGTCGAGCCGGATCAGCCCCAGCATTTT.

CDR3 bases: TGCAGCGTACCAGGGGGCGACCCATCCCTGCAGTTCTTC. Protein sequence: CSVPGGDPSLQFF. V and J are TRBV29-1 and TRBJ2-1; 8 bases agree with TRBD1. The germline gives CDR1 SQVTM, CDR2 ANQGSEA. V was clipped by 6 bases and J by 12 bases; unmatched bases: 13. CDR3 size: 13 residues.

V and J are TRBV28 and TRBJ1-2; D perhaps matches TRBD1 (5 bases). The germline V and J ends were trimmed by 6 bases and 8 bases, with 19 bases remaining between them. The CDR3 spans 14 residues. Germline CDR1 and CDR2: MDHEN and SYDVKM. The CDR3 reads CASSPDSKGRGYTF. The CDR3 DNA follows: TGTGCCAGCAGCCCTGACAGTAAAGGGAGGGGCTACACCTTC.

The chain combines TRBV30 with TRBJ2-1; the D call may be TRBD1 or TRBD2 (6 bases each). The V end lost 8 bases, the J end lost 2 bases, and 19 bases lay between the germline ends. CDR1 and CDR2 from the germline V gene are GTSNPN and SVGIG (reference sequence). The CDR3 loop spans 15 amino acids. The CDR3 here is CAGGLGGVTYNEQFF. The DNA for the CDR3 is TGTGCCGGGGGCCTTGGCGGGGTGACCTACAATGAGCAGTTCTTC.

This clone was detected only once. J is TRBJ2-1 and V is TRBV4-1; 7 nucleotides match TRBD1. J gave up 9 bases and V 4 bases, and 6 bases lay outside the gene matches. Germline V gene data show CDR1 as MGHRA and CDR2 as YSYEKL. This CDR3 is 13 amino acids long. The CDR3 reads CASSRQGVREQFF. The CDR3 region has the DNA TGCGCCAGCAGCCGACAGGGAGTACGTGAGCAGTTCTTC.

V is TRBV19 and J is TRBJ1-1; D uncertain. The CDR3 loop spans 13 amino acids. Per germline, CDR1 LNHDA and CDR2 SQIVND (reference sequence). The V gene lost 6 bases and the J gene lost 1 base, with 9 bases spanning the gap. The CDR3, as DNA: TGTGCCAGTAGAAGGGCACGGAACACTGAAGCTTTCTTT. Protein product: CASRRARNTEAFF.

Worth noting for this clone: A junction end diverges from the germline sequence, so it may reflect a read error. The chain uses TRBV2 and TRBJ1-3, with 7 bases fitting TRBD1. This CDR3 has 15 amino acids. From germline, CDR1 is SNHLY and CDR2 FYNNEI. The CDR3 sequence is CASTPNREGGQPRSF. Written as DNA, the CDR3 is TGTGCCAGCACCCCAAATAGGGAAGGGGGACAGCCTCGATCATTT.

The CDR3 loop is CAWSVFALGYTF. Written as DNA, the CDR3 is TGTGCCTGGAGTGTGTTTGCACTGGGCTACACCTTC. The chain couples TRBV30 to TRBJ1-2; D ambiguous. Germline V gene sequence: CDR1 GTSNPN, CDR2 SVGIG (reference sequence). Trimming cost V 0 bases and J 8 bases, with 10 bases left between them. The CDR3 runs to 12 residues.

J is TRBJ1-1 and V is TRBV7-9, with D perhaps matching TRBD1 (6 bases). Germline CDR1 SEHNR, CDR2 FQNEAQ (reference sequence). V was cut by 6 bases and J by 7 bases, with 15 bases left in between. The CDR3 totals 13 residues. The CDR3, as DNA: TGTGCCAGCAGTCCACAGGGAACGGGTGAAGCTTTCTTT. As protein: CASSPQGTGEAFF.

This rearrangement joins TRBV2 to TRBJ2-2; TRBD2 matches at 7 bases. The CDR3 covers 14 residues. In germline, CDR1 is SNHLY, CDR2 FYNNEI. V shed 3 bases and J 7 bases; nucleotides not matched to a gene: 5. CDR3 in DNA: TGTGCCAGCAGTGATCCGGGAGGTGGCGGGGAGCTGTTTTTT. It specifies CASSDPGGGGELFF.

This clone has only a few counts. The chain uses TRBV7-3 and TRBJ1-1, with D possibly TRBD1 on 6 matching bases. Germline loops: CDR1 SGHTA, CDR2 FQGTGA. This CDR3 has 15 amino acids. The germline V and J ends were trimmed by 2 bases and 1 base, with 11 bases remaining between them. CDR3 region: CASSLSGTTNTEAFF. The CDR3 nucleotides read TGTGCCAGCAGCTTATCCGGGACAACGAACACTGAAGCTTTCTTT.

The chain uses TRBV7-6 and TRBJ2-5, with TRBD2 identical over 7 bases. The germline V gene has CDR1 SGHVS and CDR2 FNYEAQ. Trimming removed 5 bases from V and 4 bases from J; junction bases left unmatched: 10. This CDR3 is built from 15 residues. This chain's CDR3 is CASSPVGGRGETQYF. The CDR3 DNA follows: TGTGCCAGCAGCCCCGTAGGAGGGAGGGGAGAGACCCAGTACTTC.

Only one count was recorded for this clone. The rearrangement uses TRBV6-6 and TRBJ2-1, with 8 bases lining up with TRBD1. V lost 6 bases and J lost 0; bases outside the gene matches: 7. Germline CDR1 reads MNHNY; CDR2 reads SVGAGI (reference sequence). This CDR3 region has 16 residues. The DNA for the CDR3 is TGTGCCAGCAGCGGCGACAGGGGCGGCTCCTACAATGAGCAGTTCTTC. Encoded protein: CASSGDRGGSYNEQFF.